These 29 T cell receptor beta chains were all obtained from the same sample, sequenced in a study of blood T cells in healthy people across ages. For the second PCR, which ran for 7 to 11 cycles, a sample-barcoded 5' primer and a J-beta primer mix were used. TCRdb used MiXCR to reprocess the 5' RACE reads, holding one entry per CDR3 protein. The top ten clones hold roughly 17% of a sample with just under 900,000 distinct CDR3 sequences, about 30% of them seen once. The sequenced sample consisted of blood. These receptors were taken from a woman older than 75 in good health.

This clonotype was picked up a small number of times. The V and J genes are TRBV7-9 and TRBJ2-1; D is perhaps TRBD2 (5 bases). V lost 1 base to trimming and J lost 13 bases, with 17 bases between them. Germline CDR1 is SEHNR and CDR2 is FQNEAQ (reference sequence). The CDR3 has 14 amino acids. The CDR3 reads CASSLGGSQETQFF. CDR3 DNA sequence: TGTGCCAGCAGCTTAGGTGGGAGTCAAGAGACCCAGTTCTTC.

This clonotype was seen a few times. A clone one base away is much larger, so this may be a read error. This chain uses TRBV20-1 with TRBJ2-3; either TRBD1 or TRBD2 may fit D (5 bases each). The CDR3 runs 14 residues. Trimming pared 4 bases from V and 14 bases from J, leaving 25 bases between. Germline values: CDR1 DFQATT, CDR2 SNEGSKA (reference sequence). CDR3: CSATPGATNEKLYF. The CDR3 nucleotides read TGCAGTGCTACCCCCGGGGCAACTAATGAAAAACTGTATTTT.

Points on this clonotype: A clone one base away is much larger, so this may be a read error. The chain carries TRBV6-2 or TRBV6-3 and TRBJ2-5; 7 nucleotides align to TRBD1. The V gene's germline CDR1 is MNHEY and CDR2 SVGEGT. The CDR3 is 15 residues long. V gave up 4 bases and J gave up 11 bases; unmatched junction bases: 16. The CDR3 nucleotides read TGTGCCAGCAGTTCGAACAGGGGACCCTACAATGAGCAGTACTTC. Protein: CASSSNRGPYNEQYF.

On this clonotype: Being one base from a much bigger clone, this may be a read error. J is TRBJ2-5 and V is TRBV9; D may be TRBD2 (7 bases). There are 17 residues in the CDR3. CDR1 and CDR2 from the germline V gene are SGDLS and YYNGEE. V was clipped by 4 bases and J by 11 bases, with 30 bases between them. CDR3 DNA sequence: TGTGCCAGCAGCTCCCTCTCTCTCGCGGGGGCGAACAATGAGCAGTACTTC. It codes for CASSSLSLAGANNEQYF.

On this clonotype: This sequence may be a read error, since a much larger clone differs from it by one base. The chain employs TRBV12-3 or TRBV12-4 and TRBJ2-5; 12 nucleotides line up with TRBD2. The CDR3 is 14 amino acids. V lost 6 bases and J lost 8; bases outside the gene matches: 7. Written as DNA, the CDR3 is TGTGCCAGCAGCGCTAGCGGGGGGGCCCTTACCCAGTACTTC. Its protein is CASSASGGALTQYF.

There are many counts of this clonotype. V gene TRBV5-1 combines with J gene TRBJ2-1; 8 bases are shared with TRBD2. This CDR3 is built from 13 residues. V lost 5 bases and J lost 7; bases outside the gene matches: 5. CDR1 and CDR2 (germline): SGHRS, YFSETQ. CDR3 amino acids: CASRPGTSNEQFF. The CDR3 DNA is TGCGCCAGCAGGCCCGGGACTAGTAATGAGCAGTTCTTC.

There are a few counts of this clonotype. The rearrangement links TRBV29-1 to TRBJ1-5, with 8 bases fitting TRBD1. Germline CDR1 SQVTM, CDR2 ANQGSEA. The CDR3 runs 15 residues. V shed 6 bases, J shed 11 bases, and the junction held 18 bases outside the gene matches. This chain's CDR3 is CSVIHQTGAGGAQHF. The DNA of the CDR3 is TGCAGCGTGATTCACCAGACAGGGGCAGGGGGAGCCCAGCATTTT. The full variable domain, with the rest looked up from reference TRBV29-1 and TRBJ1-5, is SAVISQKPSRDICQRGTSLTIQCQVDSQVTMMFWYRQQPGQSLTLIATANQGSEATYESGFVIDKFPISRPNLTFSTLTVSNMSPEDSSIYLCSVIHQTGAGGAQHFGDGTRLSIL.

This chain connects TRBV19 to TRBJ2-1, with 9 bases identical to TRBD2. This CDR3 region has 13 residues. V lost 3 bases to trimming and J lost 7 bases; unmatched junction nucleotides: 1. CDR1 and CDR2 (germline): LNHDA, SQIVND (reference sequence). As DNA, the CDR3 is TGTGCCAGTAGTATTAGCGGGGGAAATGAGCAGTTCTTC. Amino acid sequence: CASSISGGNEQFF. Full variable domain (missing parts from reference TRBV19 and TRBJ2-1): DGGITQSPKYLFRKEGQNVTLSCEQNLNHDAMYWYRQDPGQGLRLIYYSQIVNDFQKGDIAEGYSVSREKKESFPLTVTSAQKNPTAFYLCASSISGGNEQFFGPGTRLTVL.

In DNA form, the CDR3 reads TGTGCCAGCAGTTACTCGAAGGGCTTAGCGGGGTTTAACTTCCAAGAGACCCAGTACTTC. It codes for CASSYSKGLAGFNFQETQYF. The V gene is TRBV6-2 or TRBV6-3, the J gene TRBJ2-7, with 8 bases aligning to TRBD2. The DNA end is more similar to TRBJ2-5, so the J call may be wrong. Per the germline V gene, CDR1 is MNHEY and CDR2 is SVGEGT. The length of the CDR3 is 20 residues.

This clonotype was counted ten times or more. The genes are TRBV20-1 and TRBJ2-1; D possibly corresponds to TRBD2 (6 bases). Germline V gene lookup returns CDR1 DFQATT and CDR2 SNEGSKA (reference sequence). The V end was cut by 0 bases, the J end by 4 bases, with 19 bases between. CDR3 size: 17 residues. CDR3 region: CSARDSRGTGGYNEQFF. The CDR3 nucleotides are TGCAGTGCTAGAGATTCGCGAGGGACTGGGGGATACAATGAGCAGTTCTTC.

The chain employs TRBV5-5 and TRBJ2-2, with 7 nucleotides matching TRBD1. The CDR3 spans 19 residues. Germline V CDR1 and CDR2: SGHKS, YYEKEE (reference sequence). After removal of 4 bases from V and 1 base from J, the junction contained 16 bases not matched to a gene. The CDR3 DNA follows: TGTGCCAGCAGCAAGGGGGACAGCAACAACCTCATGAACACCGGGGAGCTGTTTTTT. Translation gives CASSKGDSNNLMNTGELFF.

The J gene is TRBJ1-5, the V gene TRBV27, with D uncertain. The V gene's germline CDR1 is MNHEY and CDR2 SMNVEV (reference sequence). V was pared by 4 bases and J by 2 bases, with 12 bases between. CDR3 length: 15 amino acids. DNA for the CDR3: TGTGCCAGCAGTTCAAGGAGGGAGGGCAATCAGCCCCAGCATTTT. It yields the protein CASSSRREGNQPQHF.

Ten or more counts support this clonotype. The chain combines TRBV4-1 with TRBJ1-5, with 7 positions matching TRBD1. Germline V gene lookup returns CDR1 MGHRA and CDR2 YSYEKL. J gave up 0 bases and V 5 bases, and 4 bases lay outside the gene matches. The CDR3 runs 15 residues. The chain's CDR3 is CASSLDRDSNQPQHF. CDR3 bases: TGCGCCAGCAGCTTAGACAGGGATAGCAATCAGCCCCAGCATTTT.

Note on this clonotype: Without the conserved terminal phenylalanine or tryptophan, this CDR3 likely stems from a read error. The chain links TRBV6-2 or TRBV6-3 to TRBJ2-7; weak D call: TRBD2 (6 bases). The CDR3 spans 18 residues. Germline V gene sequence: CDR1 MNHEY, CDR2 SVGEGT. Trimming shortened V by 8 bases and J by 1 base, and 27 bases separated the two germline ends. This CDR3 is CASYIGRYRDGASYEQYL. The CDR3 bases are TGTGCCAGCTATATAGGGAGGTACCGGGACGGGGCTTCCTACGAGCAGTACTTG.

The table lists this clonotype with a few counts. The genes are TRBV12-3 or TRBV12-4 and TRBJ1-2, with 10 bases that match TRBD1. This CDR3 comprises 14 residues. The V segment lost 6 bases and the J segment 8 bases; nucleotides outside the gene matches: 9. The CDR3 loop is CASSQGQGRTGYTF. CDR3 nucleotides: TGTGCCAGCAGCCAGGGACAGGGGCGGACGGGCTACACCTTC.

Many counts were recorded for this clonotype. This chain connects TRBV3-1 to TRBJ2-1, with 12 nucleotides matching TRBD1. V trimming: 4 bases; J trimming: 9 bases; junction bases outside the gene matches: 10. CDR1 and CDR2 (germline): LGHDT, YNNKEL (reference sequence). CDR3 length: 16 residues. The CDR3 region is CASSRGPGQGAGEQFF. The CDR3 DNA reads TGTGCCAGCAGCCGCGGTCCGGGACAGGGGGCAGGTGAGCAGTTCTTC.

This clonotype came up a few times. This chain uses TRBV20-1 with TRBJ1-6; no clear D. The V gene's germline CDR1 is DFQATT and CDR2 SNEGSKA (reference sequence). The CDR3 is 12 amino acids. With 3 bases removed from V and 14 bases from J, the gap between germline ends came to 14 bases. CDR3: CSASDGDHTLHF. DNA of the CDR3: TGCAGTGCTAGTGACGGGGATCACACCCTCCACTTT.

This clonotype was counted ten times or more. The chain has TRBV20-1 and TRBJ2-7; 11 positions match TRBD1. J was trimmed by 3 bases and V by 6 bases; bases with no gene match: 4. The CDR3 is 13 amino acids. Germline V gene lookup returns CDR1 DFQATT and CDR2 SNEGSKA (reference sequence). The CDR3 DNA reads TGCAGTGCCGCGGACAGGGGGCTCTACGAGCAGTACTTC. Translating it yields CSAADRGLYEQYF.

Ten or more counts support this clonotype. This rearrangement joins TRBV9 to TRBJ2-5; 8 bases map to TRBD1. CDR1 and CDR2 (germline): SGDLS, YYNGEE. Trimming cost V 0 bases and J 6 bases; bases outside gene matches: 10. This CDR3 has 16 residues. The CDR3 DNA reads TGTGCCAGCAGCGTAGGAACGGGACAGGTCGGGAAGACCCAGTACTTC. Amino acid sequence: CASSVGTGQVGKTQYF.

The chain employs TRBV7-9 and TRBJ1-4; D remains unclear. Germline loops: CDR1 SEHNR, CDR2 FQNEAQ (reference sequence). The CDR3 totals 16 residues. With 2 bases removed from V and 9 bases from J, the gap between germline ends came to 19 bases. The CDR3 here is CASSLLGSRNEKKLFF. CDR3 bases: TGTGCCAGCAGCTTATTGGGCAGCCGTAATGAGAAAAAACTGTTTTTT. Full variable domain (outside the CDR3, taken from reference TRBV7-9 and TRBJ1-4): DTGVSQNPRHKITKRGQNVTFRCDPISEHNRLYWYRQTLGQGPEFLTYFQNEAQLEKSRLLSDRFSAERPKGSFSTLEIQRTEQGDSAMYLCASSLLGSRNEKKLFFGSGTQLSVL.

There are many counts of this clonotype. CDR3 sequence (DNA): TGCAGCACCGACAGGGGGGGAGATACGCAGTATTTT. The encoded protein is CSTDRGGDTQYF. The genes are TRBV29-1 and TRBJ2-3; 9 positions agree with TRBD1. Germline V gene sequence: CDR1 SQVTM, CDR2 ANQGSEA. CDR3 length equals 12 residues. The J segment lost 5 bases and the V segment lost 8 bases, leaving 5 bases of the junction unmatched.

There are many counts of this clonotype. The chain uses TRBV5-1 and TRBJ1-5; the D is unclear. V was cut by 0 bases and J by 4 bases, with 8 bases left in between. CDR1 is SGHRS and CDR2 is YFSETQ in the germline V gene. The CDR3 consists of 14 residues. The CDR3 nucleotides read TGCGCCAGCAGCTTGGAGTTTGGTAATCAGCCCCAGCATTTT. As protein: CASSLEFGNQPQHF.

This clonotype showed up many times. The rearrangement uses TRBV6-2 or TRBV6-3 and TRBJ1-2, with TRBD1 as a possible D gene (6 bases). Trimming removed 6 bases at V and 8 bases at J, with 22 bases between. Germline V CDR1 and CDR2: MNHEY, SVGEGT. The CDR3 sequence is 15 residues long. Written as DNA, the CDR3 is TGTGCCAGCAGCCCCAGCGGACAGAACGCTCGCGGCTACACCTTC. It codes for CASSPSGQNARGYTF.

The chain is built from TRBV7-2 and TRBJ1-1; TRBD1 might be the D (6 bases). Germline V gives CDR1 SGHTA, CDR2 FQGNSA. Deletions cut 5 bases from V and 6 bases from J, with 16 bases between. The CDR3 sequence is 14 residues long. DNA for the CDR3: TGTGCCAGCAGCGCACAGGGTCGGAGGGCTGAAGCTTTCTTT. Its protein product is CASSAQGRRAEAFF.

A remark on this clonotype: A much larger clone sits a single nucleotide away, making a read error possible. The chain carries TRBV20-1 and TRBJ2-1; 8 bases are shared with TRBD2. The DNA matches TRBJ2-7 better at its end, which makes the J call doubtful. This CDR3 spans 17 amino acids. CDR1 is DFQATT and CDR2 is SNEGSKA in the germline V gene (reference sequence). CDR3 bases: TGCAGTGCTAGAAGGGCAACTAGCGGCTACTCCTACAATGAGCAGTACTTC. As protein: CSARRATSGYSYNEQYF.

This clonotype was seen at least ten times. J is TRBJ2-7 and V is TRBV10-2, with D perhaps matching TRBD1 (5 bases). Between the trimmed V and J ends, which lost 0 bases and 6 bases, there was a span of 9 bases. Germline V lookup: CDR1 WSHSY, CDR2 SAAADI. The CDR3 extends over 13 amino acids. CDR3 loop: CASSESPGIEQYF. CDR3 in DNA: TGCGCCAGCAGTGAGTCCCCAGGGATCGAGCAGTACTTC.

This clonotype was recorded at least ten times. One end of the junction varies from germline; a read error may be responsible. As DNA, the CDR3 is TGTGCCAGCAGTCGGACTAGCGGGGCGTACAGTGAGCAGTTCTTC. Translated: CASSRTSGAYSEQFF. The chain employs TRBV7-2 and TRBJ2-1; 12 bases align to TRBD2. Per germline, CDR1 SGHTA and CDR2 FQGNSA. The CDR3 extends over 15 amino acids.

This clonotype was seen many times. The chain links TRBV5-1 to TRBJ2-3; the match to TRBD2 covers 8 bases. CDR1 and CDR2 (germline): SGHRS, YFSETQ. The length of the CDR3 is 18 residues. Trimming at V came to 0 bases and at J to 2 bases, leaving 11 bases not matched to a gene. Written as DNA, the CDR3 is TGCGCCAGCAGCTTGGCTGCGGGGGGACAAAGCCACACAGATACGCAGTATTTT. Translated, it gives CASSLAAGGQSHTDTQYF.

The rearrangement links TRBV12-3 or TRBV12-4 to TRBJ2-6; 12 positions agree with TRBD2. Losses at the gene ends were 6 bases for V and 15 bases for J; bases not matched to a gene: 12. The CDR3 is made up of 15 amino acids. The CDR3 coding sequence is TGTGCCAGCAGCGGGCGACTAGCGGGGGCCGAAAACCTGACTTTC. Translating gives CASSGRLAGAENLTF.